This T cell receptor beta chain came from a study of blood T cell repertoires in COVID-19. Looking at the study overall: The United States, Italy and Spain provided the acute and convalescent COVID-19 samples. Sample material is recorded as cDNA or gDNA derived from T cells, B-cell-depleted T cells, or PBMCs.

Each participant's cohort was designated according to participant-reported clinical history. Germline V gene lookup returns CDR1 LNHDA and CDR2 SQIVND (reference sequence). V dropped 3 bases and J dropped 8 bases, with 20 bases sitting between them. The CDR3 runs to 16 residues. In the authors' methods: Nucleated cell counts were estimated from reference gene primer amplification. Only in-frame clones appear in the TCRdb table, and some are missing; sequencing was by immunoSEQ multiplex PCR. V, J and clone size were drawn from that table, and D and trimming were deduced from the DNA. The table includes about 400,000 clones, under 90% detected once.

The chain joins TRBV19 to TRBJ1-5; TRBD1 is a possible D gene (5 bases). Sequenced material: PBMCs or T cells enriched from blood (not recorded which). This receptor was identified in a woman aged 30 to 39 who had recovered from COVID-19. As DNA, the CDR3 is TGTGCCAGTAGTATTCGACTCCTCGCCTTAGGGGAGCCCCAGCATTTT. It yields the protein CASSIRLLALGEPQHF.